This T cell receptor beta chain was found in a study of blood T cell repertoires in COVID-19 (TCRdb year 2020). Broadly, across the study: Collaborator samples came from the United States, Italy and Spain and covered acute and convalescent phases of COVID-19. The material from the prospective study consisted of cDNA or gDNA derived from T cells, B-cell-depleted T cells, or PBMCs. Subjects who had been exposed to COVID-19, were actively infected with it, or had recovered from it provided the deeply sampled blood TCRbeta repertoires that made up the dataset. The repertoires were made available in a free public database intended to serve as a resource for research on the immune response to SARS-CoV-2. Samples came from the ongoing ImmuneRACE study (first 160 participants) plus 1,254 subjects from 6 global collaborators. The sample metadata nearly always contained a de-identified subject ID, COVID-19 status, age in years and sex. HLA class I and class II types, where available, came from metadata supplied by the sample provider rather than from assay-based typing.

About this clone itself: The antigen it binds to is not known. The junction departs from germline at one end; a sequencing error may be responsible.

The immunoSEQ Assay, a bias-controlled multiplex PCR, was used to amplify TCRbeta CDR3 regions from genomic DNA. For the original study's pipeline: Nucleated cell counts per sample were estimated from amplification of reference gene primers within the assay. Sequence reads were collapsed and filtered to measure the absolute abundance of every unique TCRbeta CDR3 rearrangement. For each sample, productive Simpson clonality was calculated as the square root of Simpson's diversity index across productive rearrangements. The clones in this table, taken by TCRdb from immuneACCESS, are in-frame only. Not every clone is retained; where verified, under half of the shortfall comes from an unresolved V gene, and the cause of the rest is unknown. V, J and clone size are taken as reported in that table, and D and trimming were inferred from the DNA itself. For this sample there are under 150,000 clones; 85% appear just once. The ten biggest clones cover about 3.1% of the sample.

Findings and caveats that apply to the study as a whole: The quantity of clinical and demographic metadata differed by source and by participant and was supplied without curation.

The CDR3 runs 17 amino acids, cysteine and phenylalanine included. The read is trimmed to its CDR3 DNA, 51 bases read in frame from base 1. CDR1 and CDR2 are drawn from the germline V gene (reference sequence): SSHAT, FNYEAQ. Collaborating institutions collected whole blood in K2EDTA tubes following their own protocols. For TCRbeta analysis, collaborators shipped samples in one of three forms: frozen whole blood, isolated PBMCs, or DNA extracted from either of those sample types. The sequence came from a woman in her thirties or forties with active or convalescent COVID-19. The sample taken for sequencing was peripheral blood. This sequence uses TRBV7-7 and TRBJ1-3; TRBD1 matches 8 bases in the middle. The DNA sequence is given as TGTGCTAGCAGCTTAGAAATTGGCAGGGGGCCTGGAAACACCATATATTTT. Its protein reads: CASSLEIGRGPGNTIYF.